A single T cell receptor (beta chain) is shown here with its context. The data are from a study of shared clonotypes between healthy human individuals. The CDR3 is made up of 16 amino acids. Germline CDR1 reads MGHRA; CDR2 reads YSYEKL. V shed 4 bases, J shed 3 bases, and the junction held 10 bases outside the gene matches. The repertoire was sequenced with immunoSEQ multiplex PCR; TCRdb's copy has only in-frame clones and lacks some. The repertoire holds about 1 million clones, with about 80% as singletons. This TCR came from a young man in good health. The sequenced sample consisted of memory CD4+ T cells sorted from blood. The subset here: CD45RA-negative fraction. The chain uses TRBV4-1 and TRBJ1-1; 8 nucleotides match TRBD1. DNA for the CDR3: TGCGCCAGCAGCCCCGGACAGGGCTTTAGCTACACTGAAGCTTTCTTT. The encoded protein is CASSPGQGFSYTEAFF.